Following are 18 T cell receptor beta chains from one sample sequenced in a study of patients and donors after allogeneic stem cell transplantation. TCRdb reanalysed the RT-PCR reads using MiXCR and keeps one entry per CDR3 protein. The sample has roughly 180,000 distinct CDR3 sequences; less than 45% are singletons. Sample: blood, either unsorted or a sorted T cell fraction (not recorded which). The receptors were gathered from a human donor who was either an allogeneic HSCT recipient or a stem cell or donor lymphocyte infusion donor (not recorded which). It is not recorded whose cells these are; they may come from a transplant donor.

This clonotype turned up a few times. CDR3 in DNA: TGTGCCAGCAGTGTCGAGAACCGAAACACCATATATTTT. This codes for CASSVENRNTIYF. The rearrangement links TRBV12-3 or TRBV12-4 to TRBJ1-3, with unresolved D. V shed 5 bases and J shed 5 bases, with 10 bases lying between them. This CDR3 comprises 13 residues.

The chain links TRBV30 to TRBJ2-7; D assignment may be TRBD1 or TRBD2 (5 bases each). The V gene lost 1 base and the J gene lost 2 bases, with 9 bases spanning the gap. The germline V gene encodes CDR1 GTSNPN and CDR2 SVGIG (reference sequence). The CDR3 spans 13 residues. The CDR3 spells CAWSGDATYEQYF. The CDR3 nucleotides are TGTGCCTGGAGTGGGGACGCAACCTACGAGCAGTACTTC.

This chain uses TRBV5-1 with TRBJ1-2; D is uncertain. Trimming took 0 bases from V and 8 from J, leaving 14 bases between them. The length of the CDR3 is 14 residues. CDR1 SGHRS and CDR2 YFSETQ come from the germline V gene. The chain's CDR3 is CASSLALGVEGYTF. DNA of the CDR3: TGCGCCAGCAGCTTGGCCCTCGGGGTGGAGGGCTACACCTTC.

This clonotype came up a few times. The chain uses TRBV29-1 and TRBJ1-1; D unclear. This CDR3 comprises 10 residues. The V and J ends lost 3 bases and 8 bases respectively, with 7 bases between them. Germline values: CDR1 SQVTM, CDR2 ANQGSEA. The CDR3 DNA reads as TGCAGCGTTGATCTGGACGAAGCTTTCTTT. Translating it yields CSVDLDEAFF.

In the case of this clonotype: Compared with germline, one end of the junction differs, possibly owing to a read error. The chain couples TRBV12-3 or TRBV12-4 to TRBJ1-2; TRBD1 matches at 8 bases. The CDR3 is made up of 13 amino acids. The CDR3 loop reads CASSRQGREGCTF. For the CDR3, the DNA is TGTGCCAGCAGTCGACAGGGGCGGGAAGGCTGCACCTTC.

The V and J genes are TRBV7-2 and TRBJ1-2; no clear D gene. Germline CDR1 is SGHTA and CDR2 is FQGNSA. This CDR3 comprises 17 residues. Deletions cut 3 bases from V and 4 bases from J, with 21 bases between. Here the CDR3 reads CASSFLASGLVSYGYTF. CDR3 coding DNA: TGTGCCAGCAGCTTTCTGGCATCGGGCTTGGTCTCCTATGGCTACACCTTC.

This clonotype turned up a few times. The rearrangement links TRBV5-1 to TRBJ1-1, with TRBD1 identical over 7 bases. The germline V gene encodes CDR1 SGHRS and CDR2 YFSETQ. With V trimmed by 3 bases and J by 5 bases, 4 bases remained unmatched. The length of the CDR3 is 13 residues. Here the CDR3 reads CASSSDRETEAFF. The CDR3 nucleotides are TGCGCCAGCAGCTCCGACAGGGAGACTGAAGCTTTCTTT.

The chain couples TRBV7-8 to TRBJ2-5; 7 bases agree with TRBD1. Germline assignment: CDR1 SGHVS and CDR2 FQNEAQ. V trimming: 3 bases; J trimming: 5 bases; junction bases outside the gene matches: 12. The CDR3 runs to 16 residues. In DNA, the CDR3 is TGTGCCAGCAGCTTCCCCACCCCGACAGGGTCGGAGACCCAGTACTTC. Protein product: CASSFPTPTGSETQYF. The variable domain in full, completed from reference TRBV7-8 and TRBJ2-5, reads GAGVSQSPRYKVAKRGQDVALRCDPISGHVSLFWYQQALGQGPEFLTYFQNEAQLDKSGLPSDRFFAERPEGSVSTLKIQRTQQEDSAVYLCASSFPTPTGSETQYFGPGTRLLVL.

This clonotype was observed a few times. The chain carries TRBV6-5 and TRBJ1-3; tentative D call: TRBD1 (5 bases). Germline V gene lookup returns CDR1 MNHEY and CDR2 SVGAGI. Trimming pared 2 bases from V and 8 bases from J, leaving 13 bases between. This CDR3 region has 14 residues. Here the CDR3 DNA reads TGTGCCAGCAGTTACACGAGAGTGGGGGACACCATATATTTT. This translates into CASSYTRVGDTIYF.

At least ten counts were recorded for this clonotype. CDR3: CASSPNPGRIQETQYF. CDR3 bases: TGTGCCAGCAGCCCCAACCCCGGACGGATACAAGAGACCCAGTACTTC. The V gene is TRBV7-7, the J gene TRBJ2-5, with D hard to call. The V gene lost 5 bases and the J gene lost 2 bases, with 18 bases spanning the gap. Per germline, CDR1 SSHAT and CDR2 FNYEAQ (reference sequence). The CDR3 is 16 residues long.

The rearrangement joins TRBV7-2 to TRBJ2-2; D might be TRBD1 (6 bases). Germline values: CDR1 SGHTA, CDR2 FQGNSA. Trimming cost V 5 bases and J 0 bases, with 16 bases left between them. This CDR3 has 17 amino acids. The chain's CDR3 is CASSLLMGASNTGELFF. CDR3 bases: TGTGCCAGCAGCCTCCTCATGGGGGCTTCGAACACCGGGGAGCTGTTTTTT.

The V gene is TRBV5-5, the J gene TRBJ1-4, with D maybe TRBD1 (5 bases). Trimming took 4 bases from V and 4 from J, leaving 11 bases between them. The CDR3 has 14 amino acids. Germline V gene data show CDR1 as SGHKS and CDR2 as YYEKEE (reference sequence). This CDR3 reads CASSAGRINEKLFF. The CDR3 DNA follows: TGTGCCAGCAGCGCGGGACGGATTAATGAAAAACTGTTTTTT.

This clonotype was seen more than once but under ten times. The chain links TRBV7-2 to TRBJ1-5, with D unclear. Germline lookup yields CDR1 SGHTA and CDR2 FQGNSA. V was shortened by 1 base and J by 9 bases, with 7 bases between the two germline ends. This CDR3 contains 12 residues. Written as DNA, the CDR3 is TGTGCCAGCAGCTTAGTAGCTCTGCCCCAGCATTTT. It translates to CASSLVALPQHF.

The chain recombines TRBV12-3 or TRBV12-4 with TRBJ2-7; 8 nucleotides align to TRBD1. V lost 5 bases, J lost 3 bases, and 6 bases stayed unmatched. The CDR3 is made up of 14 amino acids. The CDR3 protein is CASSPGQVFYEQYF. The CDR3 region has the DNA TGTGCCAGCAGTCCGGGACAGGTTTTCTACGAGCAGTACTTC.

This clonotype appeared a few times. This rearrangement joins TRBV20-1 to TRBJ1-1; D is ambiguous. Germline assignment: CDR1 DFQATT and CDR2 SNEGSKA (reference sequence). The CDR3 sequence is 15 residues long. V shed 6 bases and J shed 3 bases, with 20 bases lying between them. The DNA for the CDR3 is TGCAGTGCACAGAGATTTGAAGCCTTTGACACTGAAGCTTTCTTT. Its translation: CSAQRFEAFDTEAFF.

This chain links TRBV5-1 with TRBJ2-3, with 9 bases matching TRBD2. V trimming: 0 bases; J trimming: 7 bases; junction bases outside the gene matches: 6. This CDR3 is built from 15 residues. CDR1 is SGHRS, CDR2 YFSETQ, per germline. CDR3: CASSLGGRAQHTQYF. CDR3 nucleotides: TGCGCCAGCAGCTTGGGCGGGAGGGCTCAACATACGCAGTATTTT.

The V gene is TRBV12-3 or TRBV12-4, the J gene TRBJ1-3; 7 nucleotides align to TRBD1. J lost 4 bases, V lost 6 bases, and 3 bases had no gene match. CDR3 size: 13 residues. The CDR3 sequence: CASRTGSGNTIYF. The CDR3 nucleotides are TGTGCCAGCAGGACAGGGTCCGGAAACACCATATATTTT.

The rearrangement joins TRBV20-1 to TRBJ2-1, with 9 nucleotides matching TRBD2. Looked up from germline, CDR1 is DFQATT and CDR2 is SNEGSKA (reference sequence). After removal of 6 bases from V and 4 bases from J, the junction contained 10 bases not matched to a gene. This CDR3 region has 15 residues. Written as DNA, the CDR3 is TGCAGTGCCCGACTAGCGGAAATACCGTACAATGAGCAGTTCTTC. Translating gives CSARLAEIPYNEQFF.